The 8 T cell receptor beta chains reported below all come from one sample, sequenced in a study of blood T cell repertoires in COVID-19. Libraries were prepared by immunoSEQ multiplex PCR; TCRdb keeps only in-frame clonotypes and omits some of them. Altogether roughly 20,000 clones are present, 70% to 90% being singletons, with the ten largest covering around 6%. Sequencing was performed on peripheral blood. The receptor source for this set is an elderly woman with active COVID-19.

The rearrangement uses TRBV7-2 and TRBJ2-7; possible D gene TRBD2, 7 bases. The CDR3 is made up of 14 amino acids. Trimming shortened V by 3 bases and J by 5 bases, and 14 bases separated the two germline ends. Per the germline V gene, CDR1 is SGHTA and CDR2 is FQGNSA. Written as DNA, the CDR3 is TGTGCCAGCAGCTTTACCGGGGGGCCAAACGAGCAGTACTTC. Protein sequence: CASSFTGGPNEQYF.

DNA of the CDR3: TGCGCCAGCAGCCAAGTGTGGGCAGCCCAAGAGACCCAGTACTTC. Protein sequence: CASSQVWAAQETQYF. The chain is built from TRBV4-1 and TRBJ2-5, with no clear D. This CDR3 contains 15 residues. Germline V gene sequence: CDR1 MGHRA, CDR2 YSYEKL. Trimming took 1 base from V and 1 from J, leaving 10 bases between them.

Only one count was recorded for this clone. The chain combines TRBV6-4 with TRBJ2-1, with 10 bases that match TRBD2. The CDR3 extends over 15 amino acids. Germline-derived CDR1 and CDR2 are MRHNA and SNTAGT. Trimming took 4 bases from V and 6 from J; bases not matched to a gene: 6. The DNA of the CDR3 is TGTGCCAGCAGTGTGGGACTAGCGATGGGCAATGAGCAGTTCTTC. Protein: CASSVGLAMGNEQFF.

This clone showed up just once. V and J are TRBV6-2 or TRBV6-3 and TRBJ1-2; D is possibly TRBD1 (6 bases). The germline gives CDR1 MNHEY, CDR2 SVGEGT. The CDR3 contains 14 residues. Trimming left V 4 bases short and J 4 bases short, with 13 bases between. The CDR3 region has the DNA TGTGCCAGCAGTTTAACTCCGGACAGCTATGGCTACACCTTC. It translates to CASSLTPDSYGYTF.

The gene calls are TRBV3-1 (or the pseudogene TRBV3-2) and TRBJ2-5; D is possibly TRBD2 (5 bases). In germline, CDR1 is LGHDT, CDR2 YNNKEL (reference sequence). The germline V and J ends were trimmed by 6 bases and 1 base, with 15 bases remaining between them. There are 15 residues in the CDR3. This CDR3 reads CASSLRPAAQETQYF. The CDR3 coding sequence is TGTGCCAGCAGTCTGAGACCAGCGGCCCAAGAGACCCAGTACTTC.

This clone appeared a few times. In DNA, the CDR3 is TGTGCCATCGCTCCGACAGGGAACCTCAATCAGCCCCAGCATTTT. It yields the protein CAIAPTGNLNQPQHF. The chain recombines TRBV7-9 with TRBJ1-5; 7 bases line up with TRBD1. V lost 10 bases to trimming and J lost 3 bases; unmatched junction nucleotides: 12. Looked up from germline, CDR1 is SEHNR and CDR2 is FQNEAQ (reference sequence). The CDR3 is 15 amino acids.

This rearrangement joins TRBV21-1 to TRBJ1-3. TRBV21-1 is assigned pseudogene status. The CDR3 has 14 residues. The CDR3 nucleotides are TGTGCCAGCAGCAAAAGAGATCCTGGAAACACCATATATTTT. Its translation: CASSKRDPGNTIYF.

The rearrangement links TRBV18 to TRBJ1-3; D not certain. The V end was cut by 3 bases, the J end by 2 bases, with 20 bases between. This CDR3 has 18 residues. The germline V gene encodes CDR1 KGHSH and CDR2 LQKENI. CDR3 nucleotides: TGTGCCAGCTCACCTTCCCCAGGCAGCCCGACCACTGGAAACACCATATATTTT. Amino acid sequence: CASSPSPGSPTTGNTIYF.